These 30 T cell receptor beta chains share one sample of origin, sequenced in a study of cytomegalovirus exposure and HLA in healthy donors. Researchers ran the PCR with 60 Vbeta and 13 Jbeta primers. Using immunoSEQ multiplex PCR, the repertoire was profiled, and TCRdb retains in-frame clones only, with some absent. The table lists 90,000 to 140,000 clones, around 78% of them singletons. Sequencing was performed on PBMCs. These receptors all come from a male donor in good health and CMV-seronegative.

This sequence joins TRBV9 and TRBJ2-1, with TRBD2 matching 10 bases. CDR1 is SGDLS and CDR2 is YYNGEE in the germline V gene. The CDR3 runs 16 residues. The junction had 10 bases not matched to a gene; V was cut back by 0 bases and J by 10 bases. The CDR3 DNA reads TGTGCCAGCAGCGTAGAGGCTAGCGGGAGATTACGGGAGCAGTTCTTC. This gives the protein CASSVEASGRLREQFF.

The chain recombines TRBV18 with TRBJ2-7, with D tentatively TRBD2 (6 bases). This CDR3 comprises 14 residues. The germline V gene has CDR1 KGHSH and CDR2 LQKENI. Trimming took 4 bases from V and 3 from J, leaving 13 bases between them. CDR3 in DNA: TGTGCCAGCTCACGTTCCGGGGGAGTCTACGAGCAGTACTTC. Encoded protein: CASSRSGGVYEQYF.

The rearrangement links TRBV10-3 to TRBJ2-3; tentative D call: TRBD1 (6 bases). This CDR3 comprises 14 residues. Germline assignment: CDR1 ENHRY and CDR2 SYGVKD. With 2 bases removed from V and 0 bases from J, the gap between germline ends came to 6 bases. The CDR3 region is CAISERGSTDTQYF. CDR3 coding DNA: TGTGCCATCAGTGAGAGGGGGAGCACAGATACGCAGTATTTT.

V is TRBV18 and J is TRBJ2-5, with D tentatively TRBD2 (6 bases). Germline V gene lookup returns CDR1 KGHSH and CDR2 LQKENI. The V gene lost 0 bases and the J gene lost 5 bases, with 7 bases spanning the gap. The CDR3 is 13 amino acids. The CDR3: CASSPPAGETQYF. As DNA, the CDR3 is TGTGCCAGCTCACCACCGGCGGGGGAGACCCAGTACTTC.

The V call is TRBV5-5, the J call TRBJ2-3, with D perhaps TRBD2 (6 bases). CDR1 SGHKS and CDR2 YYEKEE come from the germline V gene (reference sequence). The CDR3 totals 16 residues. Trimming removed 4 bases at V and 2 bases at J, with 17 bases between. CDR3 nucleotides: TGTGCCAGCAGCCACTCCCTGCGGGGATACACAGATACGCAGTATTTT. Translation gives CASSHSLRGYTDTQYF.

In nucleotides, the CDR3 is TGTGCCAGCAGCTTCGGGGCTAGCGAGTACAATGAGCAGTTCTTC. This translates into CASSFGASEYNEQFF. The chain uses TRBV5-4 and TRBJ2-1; D is perhaps TRBD2 (6 bases). V was trimmed by 2 bases and J by 4 bases, leaving 13 bases between them. This CDR3 has 15 residues. Germline V CDR1 and CDR2: SGHNT, YYREEE (reference sequence).

CDR3 nucleotides: TGTGCCAGCAGCGCGGGTTCTTACCAAGAGACCCAGTACTTC. It specifies CASSAGSYQETQYF. The V and J genes are TRBV9 and TRBJ2-5, with D uncertain. V dropped 3 bases and J dropped 0 bases, with 9 bases sitting between them. This CDR3 comprises 14 residues. Germline CDR1 and CDR2: SGDLS and YYNGEE.

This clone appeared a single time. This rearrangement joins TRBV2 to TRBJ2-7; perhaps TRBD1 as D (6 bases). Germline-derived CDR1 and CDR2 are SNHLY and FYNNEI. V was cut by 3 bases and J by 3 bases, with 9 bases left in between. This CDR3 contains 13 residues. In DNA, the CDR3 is TGTGCCAGCAGTGAGGGGGCGGACTACGAGCAGTACTTC. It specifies CASSEGADYEQYF.

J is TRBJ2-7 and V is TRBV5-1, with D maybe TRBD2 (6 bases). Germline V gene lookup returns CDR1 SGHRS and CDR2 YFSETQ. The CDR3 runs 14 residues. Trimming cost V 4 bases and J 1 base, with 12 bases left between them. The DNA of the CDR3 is TGCGCCAGCAGCCCGGGGGACCCTTCCTACGAGCAGTACTTC. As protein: CASSPGDPSYEQYF. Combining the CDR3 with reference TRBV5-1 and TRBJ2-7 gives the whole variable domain KAGVTQTPRYLIKTRGQQVTLSCSPISGHRSVSWYQQTPGQGLQFLFEYFSETQRNKGNFPGRFSGRQFSNSRSEMNVSTLELGDSALYLCASSPGDPSYEQYFGPGTRLTVT.

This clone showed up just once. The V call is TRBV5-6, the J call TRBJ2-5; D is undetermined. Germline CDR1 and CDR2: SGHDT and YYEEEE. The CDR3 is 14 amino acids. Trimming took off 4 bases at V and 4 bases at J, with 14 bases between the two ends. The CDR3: CASSATYSPETQYF. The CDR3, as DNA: TGTGCCAGCAGCGCAACCTACTCTCCAGAGACCCAGTACTTC.

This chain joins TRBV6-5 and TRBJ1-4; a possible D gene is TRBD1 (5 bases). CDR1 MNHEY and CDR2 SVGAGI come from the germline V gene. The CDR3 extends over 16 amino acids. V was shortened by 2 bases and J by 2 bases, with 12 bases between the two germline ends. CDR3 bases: TGTGCCAGCAGTTACAACCGGGGGACGACTAATGAAAAACTGTTTTTT. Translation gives CASSYNRGTTNEKLFF.

The DNA for the CDR3 is TGTGCCAGCTCACCGGGACAGAATGAAAAACTGTTTTTT. It translates to CASSPGQNEKLFF. V is TRBV18 and J is TRBJ1-4, with 7 bases aligning to TRBD1. Unmatched junction bases numbered 0, after V lost 3 bases and J lost 5 bases. The CDR3 totals 13 residues. Germline V lookup: CDR1 KGHSH, CDR2 LQKENI.

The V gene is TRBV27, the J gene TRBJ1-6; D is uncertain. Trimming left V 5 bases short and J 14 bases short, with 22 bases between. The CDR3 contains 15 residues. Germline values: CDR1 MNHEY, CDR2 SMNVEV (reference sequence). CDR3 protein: CASSKPFAGKEALHF. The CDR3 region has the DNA TGTGCCAGCAGTAAACCGTTCGCCGGAAAAGAGGCCCTCCACTTT.

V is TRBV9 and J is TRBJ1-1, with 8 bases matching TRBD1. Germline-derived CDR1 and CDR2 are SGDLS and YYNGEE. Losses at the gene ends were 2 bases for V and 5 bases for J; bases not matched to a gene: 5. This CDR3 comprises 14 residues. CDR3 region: CASSVQGASTEAFF. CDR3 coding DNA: TGTGCCAGCAGCGTTCAGGGGGCGTCTACTGAAGCTTTCTTT.

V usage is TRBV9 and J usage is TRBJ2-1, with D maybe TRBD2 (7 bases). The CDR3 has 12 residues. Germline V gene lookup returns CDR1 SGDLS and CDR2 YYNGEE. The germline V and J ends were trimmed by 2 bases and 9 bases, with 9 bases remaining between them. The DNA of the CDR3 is TGTGCCAGCAGCGTCCGGGGGGCTGAGCAGTTCTTC. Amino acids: CASSVRGAEQFF.

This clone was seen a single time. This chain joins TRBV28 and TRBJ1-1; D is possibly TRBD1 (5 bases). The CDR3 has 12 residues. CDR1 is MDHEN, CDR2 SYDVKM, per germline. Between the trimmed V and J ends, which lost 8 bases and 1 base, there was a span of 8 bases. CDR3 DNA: TGTGCCAGCTGGGGCGGGAACACTGAAGCTTTCTTT. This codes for CASWGGNTEAFF.

DNA for the CDR3: TGTGCCAGTAGTATAGGTGGCAGGATAAACACTGAAGCTTTCTTT. Encoded protein: CASSIGGRINTEAFF. V and J are TRBV19 and TRBJ1-1; no clear D. Germline V gene sequence: CDR1 LNHDA, CDR2 SQIVND (reference sequence). Trimming removed 1 base from V and 2 bases from J, with 11 bases in between. There are 15 residues in the CDR3.

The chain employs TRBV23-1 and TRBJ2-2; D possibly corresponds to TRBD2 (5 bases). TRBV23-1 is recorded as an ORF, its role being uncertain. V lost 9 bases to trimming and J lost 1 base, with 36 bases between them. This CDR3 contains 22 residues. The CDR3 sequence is CAREEPLGSLRDLPQNTGELFF. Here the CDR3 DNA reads TGCGCCAGGGAGGAACCCCTAGGCTCACTCAGAGACCTCCCTCAGAACACCGGGGAGCTGTTTTTT.

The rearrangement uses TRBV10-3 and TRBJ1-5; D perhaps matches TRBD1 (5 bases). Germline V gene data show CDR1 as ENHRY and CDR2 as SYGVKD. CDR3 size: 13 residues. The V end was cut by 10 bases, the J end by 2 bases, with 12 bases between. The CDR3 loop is CASGGDGNQPQHF. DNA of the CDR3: TGTGCCAGTGGGGGGGACGGCAATCAGCCCCAGCATTTT.

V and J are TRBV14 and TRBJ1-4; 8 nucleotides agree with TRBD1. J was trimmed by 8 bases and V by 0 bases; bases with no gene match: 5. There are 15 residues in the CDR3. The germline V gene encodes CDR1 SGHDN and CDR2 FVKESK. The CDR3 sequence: CASSQERTGREKLFF. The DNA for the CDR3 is TGTGCCAGCAGCCAAGAAAGGACAGGGCGGGAAAAACTGTTTTTT.

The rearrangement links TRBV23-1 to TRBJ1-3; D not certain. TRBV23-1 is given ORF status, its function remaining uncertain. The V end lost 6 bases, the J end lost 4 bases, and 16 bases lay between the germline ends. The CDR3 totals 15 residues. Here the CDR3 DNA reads TGCGCCAGCAGCTTAGTATGGTTTTCCGGAAACACCATATATTTT. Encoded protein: CASSLVWFSGNTIYF.

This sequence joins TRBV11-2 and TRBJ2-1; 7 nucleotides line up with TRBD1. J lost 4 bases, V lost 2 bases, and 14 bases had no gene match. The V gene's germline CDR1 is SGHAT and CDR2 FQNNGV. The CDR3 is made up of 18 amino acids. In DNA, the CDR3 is TGTGCCAGCAGCTTAACCGGCTACAGGGGTAGAGGATACAATGAGCAGTTCTTC. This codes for CASSLTGYRGRGYNEQFF.

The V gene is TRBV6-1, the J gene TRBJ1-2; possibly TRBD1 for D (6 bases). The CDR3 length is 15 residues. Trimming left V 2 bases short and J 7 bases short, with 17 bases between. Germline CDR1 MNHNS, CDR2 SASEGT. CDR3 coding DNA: TGTGCCAGCAGTGAATCGGGGGGGCGTGTCGGTGGCTACACCTTC. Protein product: CASSESGGRVGGYTF.

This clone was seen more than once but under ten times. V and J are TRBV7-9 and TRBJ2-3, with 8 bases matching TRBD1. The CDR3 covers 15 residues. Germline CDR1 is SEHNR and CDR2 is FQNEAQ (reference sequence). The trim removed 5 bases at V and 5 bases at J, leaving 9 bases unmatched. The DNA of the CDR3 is TGTGCCAGCAGCCGACAGGGGACCATGGGAGATACGCAGTATTTT. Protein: CASSRQGTMGDTQYF.

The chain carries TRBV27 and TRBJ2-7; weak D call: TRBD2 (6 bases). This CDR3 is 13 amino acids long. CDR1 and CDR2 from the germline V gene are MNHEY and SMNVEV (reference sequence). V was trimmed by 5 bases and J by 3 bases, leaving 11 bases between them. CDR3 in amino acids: CASSTGVSYEQYF. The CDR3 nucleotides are TGTGCCAGCAGTACGGGAGTGAGCTACGAGCAGTACTTC.

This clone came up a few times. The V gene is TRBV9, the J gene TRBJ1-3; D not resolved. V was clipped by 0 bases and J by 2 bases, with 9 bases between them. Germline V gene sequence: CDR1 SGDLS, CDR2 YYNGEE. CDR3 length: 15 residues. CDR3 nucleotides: TGTGCCAGCAGCGTAGATGCGGGAACTGGAAACACCATATATTTT. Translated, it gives CASSVDAGTGNTIYF. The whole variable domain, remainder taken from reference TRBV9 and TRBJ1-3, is DSGVTQTPKHLITATGQRVTLRCSPRSGDLSVYWYQQSLDQGLQFLIQYYNGEERAKGNILERFSAQQFPDLHSELNLSSLELGDSALYFCASSVDAGTGNTIYFGEGSWLTVV.

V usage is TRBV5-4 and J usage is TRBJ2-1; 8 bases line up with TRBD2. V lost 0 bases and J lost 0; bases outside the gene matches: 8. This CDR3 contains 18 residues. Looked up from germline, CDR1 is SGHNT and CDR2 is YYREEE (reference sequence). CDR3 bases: TGTGCCAGCAGCTTGGCCTTCGGGAGCGGGAGCTCCTACAATGAGCAGTTCTTC. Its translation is CASSLAFGSGSSYNEQFF.

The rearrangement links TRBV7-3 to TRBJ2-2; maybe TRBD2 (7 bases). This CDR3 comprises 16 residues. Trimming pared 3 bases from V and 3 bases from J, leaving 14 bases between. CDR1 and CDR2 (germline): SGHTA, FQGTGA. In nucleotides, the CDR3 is TGTGCCAGCAGCTTCACGGGGGGCGGTTACACCGGGGAGCTGTTTTTT. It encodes CASSFTGGGYTGELFF.

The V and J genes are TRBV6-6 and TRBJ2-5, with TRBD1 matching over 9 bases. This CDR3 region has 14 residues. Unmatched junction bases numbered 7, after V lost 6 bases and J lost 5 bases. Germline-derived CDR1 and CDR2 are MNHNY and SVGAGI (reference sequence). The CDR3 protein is CASRDTGGVETQYF. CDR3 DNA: TGTGCCAGCAGAGACACAGGGGGCGTGGAGACCCAGTACTTC.

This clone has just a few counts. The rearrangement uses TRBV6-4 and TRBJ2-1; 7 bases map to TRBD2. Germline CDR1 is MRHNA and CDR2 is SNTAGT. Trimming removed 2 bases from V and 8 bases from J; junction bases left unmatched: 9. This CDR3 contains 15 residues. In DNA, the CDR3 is TGTGCCAGCAGTGACGGTAGTACGGGGGGAGATGAGCAGTTCTTC. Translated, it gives CASSDGSTGGDEQFF.